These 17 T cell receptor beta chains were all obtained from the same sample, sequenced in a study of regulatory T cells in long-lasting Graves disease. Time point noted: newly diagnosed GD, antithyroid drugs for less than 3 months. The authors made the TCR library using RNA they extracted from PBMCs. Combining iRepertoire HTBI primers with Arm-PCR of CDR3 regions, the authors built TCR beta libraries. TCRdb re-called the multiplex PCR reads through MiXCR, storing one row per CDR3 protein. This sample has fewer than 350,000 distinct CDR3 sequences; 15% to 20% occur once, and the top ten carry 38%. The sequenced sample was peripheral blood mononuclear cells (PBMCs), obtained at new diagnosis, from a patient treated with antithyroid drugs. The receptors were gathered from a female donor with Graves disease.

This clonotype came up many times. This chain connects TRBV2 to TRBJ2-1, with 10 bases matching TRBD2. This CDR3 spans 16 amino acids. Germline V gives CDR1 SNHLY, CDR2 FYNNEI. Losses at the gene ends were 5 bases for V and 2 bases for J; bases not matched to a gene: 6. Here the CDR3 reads CASSPSGSITYNEQFF. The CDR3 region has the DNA TGTGCCAGCAGTCCTAGCGGGAGTATAACCTACAATGAGCAGTTCTTC.

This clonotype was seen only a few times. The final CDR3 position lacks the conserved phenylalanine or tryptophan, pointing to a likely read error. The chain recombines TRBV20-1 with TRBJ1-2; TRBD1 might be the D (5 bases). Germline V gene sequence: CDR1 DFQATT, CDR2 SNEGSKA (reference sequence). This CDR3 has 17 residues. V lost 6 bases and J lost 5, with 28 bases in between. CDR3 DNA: TGCAGTGCATTTTTAGCAGGGCAGGTCGGGGGAGAGTATGGCTACACCTAC. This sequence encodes CSAFLAGQVGGEYGYTY.

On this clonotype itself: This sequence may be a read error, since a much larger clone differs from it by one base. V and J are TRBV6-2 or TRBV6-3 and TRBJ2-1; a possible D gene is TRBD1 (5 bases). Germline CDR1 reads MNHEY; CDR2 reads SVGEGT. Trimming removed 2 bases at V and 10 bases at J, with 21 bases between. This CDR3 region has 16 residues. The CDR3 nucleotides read TGTGCCAGCAGTTACGGAAGGGGTCGCGCGGCCTACGAGCAGTTCTTC. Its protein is CASSYGRGRAAYEQFF.

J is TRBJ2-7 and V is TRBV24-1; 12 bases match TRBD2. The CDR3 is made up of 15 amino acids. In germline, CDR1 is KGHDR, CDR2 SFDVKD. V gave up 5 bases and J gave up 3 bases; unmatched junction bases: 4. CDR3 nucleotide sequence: TGTGCCACCAGTGGTTCGACTAGCGGGGGCTACGAGCAGTACTTC. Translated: CATSGSTSGGYEQYF.

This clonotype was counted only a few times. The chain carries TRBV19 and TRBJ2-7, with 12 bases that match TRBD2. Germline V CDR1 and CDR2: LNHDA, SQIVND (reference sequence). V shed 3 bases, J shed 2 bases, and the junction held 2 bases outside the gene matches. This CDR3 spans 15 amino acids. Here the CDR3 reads CASSMLAGGPYEQYF. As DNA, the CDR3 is TGTGCCAGTAGTATGCTAGCGGGAGGGCCCTACGAGCAGTACTTC.

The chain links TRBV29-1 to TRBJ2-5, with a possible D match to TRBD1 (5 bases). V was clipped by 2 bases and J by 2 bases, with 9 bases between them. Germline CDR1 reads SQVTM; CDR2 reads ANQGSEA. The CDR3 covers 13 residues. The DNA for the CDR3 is TGCAGCGTTGAATTGGGGCCTCAAGAGACCCAGTACTTC. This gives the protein CSVELGPQETQYF.

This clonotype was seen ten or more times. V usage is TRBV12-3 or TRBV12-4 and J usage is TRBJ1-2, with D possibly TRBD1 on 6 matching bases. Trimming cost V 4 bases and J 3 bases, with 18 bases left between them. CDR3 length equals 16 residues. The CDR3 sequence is CASSSPDSHPYYGYTF. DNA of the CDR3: TGTGCCAGCAGTTCCCCGGACAGCCACCCCTACTATGGCTACACCTTC.

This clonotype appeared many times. The CDR3 sequence: CASSLLEGHYGYTF. DNA of the CDR3: TGTGCCAGCAGCCTCCTCGAAGGGCACTATGGCTACACCTTC. The chain carries TRBV3-1 and TRBJ1-2; D not certain. V was clipped by 4 bases and J by 3 bases, with 12 bases between them. CDR1 LGHDT and CDR2 YNNKEL come from the germline V gene (reference sequence). This CDR3 spans 14 amino acids.

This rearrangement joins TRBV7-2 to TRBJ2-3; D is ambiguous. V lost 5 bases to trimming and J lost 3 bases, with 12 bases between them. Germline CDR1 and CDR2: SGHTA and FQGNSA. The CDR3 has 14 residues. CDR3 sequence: CASSPLTDTDTQYF. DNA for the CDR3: TGTGCCAGCAGCCCCCTCACGGATACAGATACGCAGTATTTT. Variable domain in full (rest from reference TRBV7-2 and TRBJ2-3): GAGVSQSPSNKVTEKGKDVELRCDPISGHTALYWYRQSLGQGLEFLIYFQGNSAPDKSGLPSDRFSAERTGGSVSTLTIQRTQQEDSAVYLCASSPLTDTDTQYFGPGTRLTVL.

The CDR3 coding sequence is TGTGCCAGTAGTATAACCAGCGGGAGGGCAGATACGCAGTATTTT. It codes for CASSITSGRADTQYF. The chain joins TRBV19 to TRBJ2-3; 10 bases are a match to TRBD2. Germline V gene data show CDR1 as LNHDA and CDR2 as SQIVND (reference sequence). The CDR3 is 15 amino acids. Losses at the gene ends were 2 bases for V and 4 bases for J; bases not matched to a gene: 3.

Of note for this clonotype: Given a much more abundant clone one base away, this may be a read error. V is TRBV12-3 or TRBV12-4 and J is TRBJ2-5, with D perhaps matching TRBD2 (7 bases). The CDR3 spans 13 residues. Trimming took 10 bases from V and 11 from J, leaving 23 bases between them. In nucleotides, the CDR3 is TGTGCCACGGGGGGCCAGGGTCACGATGAGCAGTACTTC. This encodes CATGGQGHDEQYF.

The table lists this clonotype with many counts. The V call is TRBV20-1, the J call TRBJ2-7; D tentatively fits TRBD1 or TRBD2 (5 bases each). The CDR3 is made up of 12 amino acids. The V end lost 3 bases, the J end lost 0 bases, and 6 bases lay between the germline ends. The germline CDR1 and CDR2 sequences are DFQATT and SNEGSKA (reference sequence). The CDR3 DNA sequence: TGCAGTGCTAGCGGGACCTCCTACGAGCAGTACTTC. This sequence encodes CSASGTSYEQYF.

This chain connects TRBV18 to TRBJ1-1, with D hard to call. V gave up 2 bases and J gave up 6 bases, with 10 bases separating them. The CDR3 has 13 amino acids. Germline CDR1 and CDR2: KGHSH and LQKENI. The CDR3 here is CASSPVWESEAFF. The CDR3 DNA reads TGTGCCAGCTCACCAGTGTGGGAATCTGAAGCTTTCTTT.

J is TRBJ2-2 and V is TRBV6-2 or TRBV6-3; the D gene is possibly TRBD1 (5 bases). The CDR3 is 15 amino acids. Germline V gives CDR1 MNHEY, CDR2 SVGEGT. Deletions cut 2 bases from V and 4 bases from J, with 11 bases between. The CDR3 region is CASSYRRAFTGELFF. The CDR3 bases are TGTGCCAGCAGTTACCGCAGGGCTTTCACCGGGGAGCTGTTTTTT.

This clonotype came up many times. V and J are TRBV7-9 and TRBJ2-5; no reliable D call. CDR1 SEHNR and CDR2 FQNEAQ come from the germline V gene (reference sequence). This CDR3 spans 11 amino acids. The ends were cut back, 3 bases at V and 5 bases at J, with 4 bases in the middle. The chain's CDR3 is CASSFQETQYF. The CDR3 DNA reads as TGTGCCAGCAGCTTCCAGGAGACCCAGTACTTC. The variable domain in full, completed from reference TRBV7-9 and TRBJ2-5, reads DTGVSQNPRHKITKRGQNVTFRCDPISEHNRLYWYRQTLGQGPEFLTYFQNEAQLEKSRLLSDRFSAERPKGSFSTLEIQRTEQGDSAMYLCASSFQETQYFGPGTRLLVL.

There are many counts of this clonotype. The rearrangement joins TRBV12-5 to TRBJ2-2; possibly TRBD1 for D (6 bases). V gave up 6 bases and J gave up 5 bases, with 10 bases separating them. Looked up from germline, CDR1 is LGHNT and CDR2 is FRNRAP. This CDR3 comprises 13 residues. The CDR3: CASGSDRTGELFF. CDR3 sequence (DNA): TGTGCTAGTGGCTCAGACAGGACCGGGGAGCTGTTTTTT.

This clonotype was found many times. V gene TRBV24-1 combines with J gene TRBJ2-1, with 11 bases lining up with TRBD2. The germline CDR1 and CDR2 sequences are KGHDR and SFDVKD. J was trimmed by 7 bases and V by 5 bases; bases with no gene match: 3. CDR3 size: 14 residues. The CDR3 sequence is CATSGLAGMNEQFF. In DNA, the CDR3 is TGTGCCACCAGTGGACTAGCGGGAATGAATGAGCAGTTCTTC.